The following is a T cell receptor beta chain sequence with its context. One junction end does not reproduce the germline sequence, and a read error may be involved. The data were obtained in a study of patients and donors after allogeneic stem cell transplantation. TCRdb redid the calling of the RT-PCR reads with MiXCR, one entry per CDR3 protein. Found here are approximately 25,000 distinct CDR3 sequences, about 30% of them singletons; the top ten hold nearly 50%. The receptor was isolated from a human donor who was either an allogeneic HSCT recipient or a stem cell or donor lymphocyte infusion donor (not recorded which). It is not recorded whose cells these are; they may come from a transplant donor. Input material: blood, either unsorted or a sorted T cell fraction (not recorded which).

The CDR3 here is CASSYRGANVLAF. CDR3 coding DNA: TGTGCCAGCAGCTATCGCGGGGCCAACGTCCTGGCTTTC. The chain uses TRBV13 and TRBJ2-6; TRBD2 might be the D (6 bases). This CDR3 has 13 residues. The germline gives CDR1 PRHDT, CDR2 FYEKMQ (reference sequence).